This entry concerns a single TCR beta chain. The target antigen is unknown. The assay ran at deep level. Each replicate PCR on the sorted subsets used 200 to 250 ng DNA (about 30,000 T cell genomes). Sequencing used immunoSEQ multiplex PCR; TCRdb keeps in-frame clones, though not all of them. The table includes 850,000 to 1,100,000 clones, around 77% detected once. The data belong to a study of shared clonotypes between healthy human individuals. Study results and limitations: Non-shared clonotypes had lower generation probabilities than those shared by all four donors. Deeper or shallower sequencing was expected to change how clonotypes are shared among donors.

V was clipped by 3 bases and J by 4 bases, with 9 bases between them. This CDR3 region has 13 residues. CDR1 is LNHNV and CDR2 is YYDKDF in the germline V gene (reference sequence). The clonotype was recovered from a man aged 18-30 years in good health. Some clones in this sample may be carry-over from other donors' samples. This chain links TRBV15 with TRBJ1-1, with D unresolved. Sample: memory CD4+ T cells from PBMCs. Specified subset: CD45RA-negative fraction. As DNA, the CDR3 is TGTGCCACCAGCAGTCGGGCCCCCACTGAAGCTTTCTTT. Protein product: CATSSRAPTEAFF.